This T cell receptor beta chain was found in a study of blood T cell repertoires in COVID-19. Turning to the study itself: Researchers got acute and convalescent COVID-19 samples from the United States, Italy and Spain. Sample material is recorded as cDNA or gDNA derived from T cells, B-cell-depleted T cells, or PBMCs.

Trimming left V 5 bases short and J 3 bases short, with 11 bases between. Germline V gene lookup returns CDR1 MNHEY and CDR2 SVGAGI. This CDR3 is built from 14 residues. As handled by the study authors: By means of reference gene primer amplification, nucleated cell counts were estimated. Sequencing used immunoSEQ multiplex PCR; TCRdb keeps in-frame clones, though not all of them. V and J calls and clone size are as listed in that table; D and trimming were resolved from the DNA. The table includes fewer than 150,000 clones, 65% to 80% detected once. The chain combines TRBV6-5 with TRBJ1-5, with D maybe TRBD1 (6 bases). Sample: peripheral blood. This clonotype originated in a human donor with acute or convalescent COVID-19. The donor label of this sample is uncertain. The CDR3 nucleotides read TGTGCCAGCAGTACAGGGAACCACAATCAGCCCCAGCATTTT. Protein sequence: CASSTGNHNQPQHF.